The clone carrying this TCR beta chain was observed a handful of times. Its target is not known. These data originate in a study of identical twins. Findings and caveats of the study: Beta clonotypes that were abundant in cord blood contained fewer insertions, a pattern absent from memory repertoires. Models predicted less out-of-frame TCR alpha sharing in monozygotic twins than was found.

Each donor (without exception) was a healthy Caucasian. The CDR3 contains 15 residues. After template switching added a universal primer site, the resulting cDNA carried unique molecular identifiers. MiXCR, applied by TCRdb to the 5' RACE reads, yields one record per CDR3 protein. Of around 300,000 distinct CDR3 sequences listed, around 8.8% are singletons. This same sample was also taken into another study, of yellow fever vaccine responses in identical twins.

The specimen sequenced was memory (CD45RO+) T cells sorted from blood. This TCR was sampled from a woman between 18 and 29 years old in good health. The chain uses TRBV21-1 and TRBJ2-2; TRBD1, as called in the table, went unchecked against the DNA. TRBV21-1 corresponds to a pseudogene. CDR3 sequence: CASSGQGASTGELFF. The CDR3 DNA is TGTGCCAGCAGTGGCCAGGGGGCAAGCACCGGGGAGCTGTTTTTT.